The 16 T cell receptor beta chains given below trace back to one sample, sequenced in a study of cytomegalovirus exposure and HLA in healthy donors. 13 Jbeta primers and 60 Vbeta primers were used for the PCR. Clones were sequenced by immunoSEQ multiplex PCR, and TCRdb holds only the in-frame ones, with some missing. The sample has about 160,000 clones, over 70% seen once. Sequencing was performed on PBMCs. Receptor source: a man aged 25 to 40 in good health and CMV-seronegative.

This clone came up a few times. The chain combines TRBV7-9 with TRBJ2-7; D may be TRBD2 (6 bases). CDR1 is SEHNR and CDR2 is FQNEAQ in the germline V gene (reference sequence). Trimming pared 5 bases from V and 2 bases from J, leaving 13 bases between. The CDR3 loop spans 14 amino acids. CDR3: CASSPGGNTYEQYF. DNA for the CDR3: TGTGCCAGCAGCCCGGGCGGGAACACCTACGAGCAGTACTTC.

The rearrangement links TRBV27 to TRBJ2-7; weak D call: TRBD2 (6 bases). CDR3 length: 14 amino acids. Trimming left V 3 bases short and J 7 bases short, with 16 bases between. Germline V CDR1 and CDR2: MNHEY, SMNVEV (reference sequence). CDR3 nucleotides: TGTGCCAGCAGTTTGGGGATCGGGGGTTTTGAGCAGTACTTC. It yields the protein CASSLGIGGFEQYF.

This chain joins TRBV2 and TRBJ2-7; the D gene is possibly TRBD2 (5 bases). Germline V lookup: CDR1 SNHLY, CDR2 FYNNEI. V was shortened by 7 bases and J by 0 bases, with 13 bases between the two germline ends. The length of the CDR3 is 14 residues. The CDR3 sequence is CASKTIGTSYEQYF. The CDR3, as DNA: TGTGCCAGCAAGACTATTGGAACCTCCTACGAGCAGTACTTC.

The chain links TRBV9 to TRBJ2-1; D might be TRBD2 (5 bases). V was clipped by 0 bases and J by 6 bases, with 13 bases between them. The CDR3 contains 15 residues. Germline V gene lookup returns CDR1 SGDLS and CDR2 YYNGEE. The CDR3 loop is CASSVGNGEGNEQFF. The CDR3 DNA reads TGTGCCAGCAGCGTAGGAAACGGTGAGGGCAATGAGCAGTTCTTC.

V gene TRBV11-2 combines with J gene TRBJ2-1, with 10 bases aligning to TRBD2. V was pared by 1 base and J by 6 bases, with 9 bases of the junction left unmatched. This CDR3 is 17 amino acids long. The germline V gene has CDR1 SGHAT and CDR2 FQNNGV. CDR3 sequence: CASSLVFSGRASNEQFF. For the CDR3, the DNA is TGTGCCAGCAGCTTAGTCTTCAGCGGGAGGGCCTCCAATGAGCAGTTCTTC.

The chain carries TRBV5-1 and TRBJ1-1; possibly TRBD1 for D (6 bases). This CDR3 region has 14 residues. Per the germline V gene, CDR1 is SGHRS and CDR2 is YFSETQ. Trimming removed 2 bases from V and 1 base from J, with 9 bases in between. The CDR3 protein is CASSFRQENTEAFF. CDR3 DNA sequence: TGCGCCAGCAGCTTTCGACAGGAGAACACTGAAGCTTTCTTT.

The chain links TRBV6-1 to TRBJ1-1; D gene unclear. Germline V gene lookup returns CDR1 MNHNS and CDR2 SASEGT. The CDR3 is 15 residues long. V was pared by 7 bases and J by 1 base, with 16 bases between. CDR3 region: CASMRVTIQNTEAFF. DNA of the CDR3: TGTGCCAGCATGAGGGTTACCATTCAGAACACTGAAGCTTTCTTT.

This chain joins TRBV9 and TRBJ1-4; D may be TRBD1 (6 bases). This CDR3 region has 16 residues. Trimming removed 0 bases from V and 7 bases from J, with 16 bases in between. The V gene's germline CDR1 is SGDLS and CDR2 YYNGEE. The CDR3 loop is CASSVGTLGASEKLFF. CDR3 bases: TGTGCCAGCAGCGTAGGGACCTTGGGGGCTAGTGAAAAACTGTTTTTT.

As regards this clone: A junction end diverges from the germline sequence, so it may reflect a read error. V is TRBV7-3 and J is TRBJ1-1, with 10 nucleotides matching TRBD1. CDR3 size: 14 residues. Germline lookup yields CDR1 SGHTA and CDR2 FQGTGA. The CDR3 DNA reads TGTGCCAGCAGCCCCAAAAGGGGGACAGGGGCCCTATCCTTT. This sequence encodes CASSPKRGTGALSF.

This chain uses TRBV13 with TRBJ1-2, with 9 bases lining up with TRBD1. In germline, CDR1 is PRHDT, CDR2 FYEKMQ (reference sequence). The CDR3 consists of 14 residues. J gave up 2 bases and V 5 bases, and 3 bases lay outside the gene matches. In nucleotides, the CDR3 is TGTGCCAGCAGCATACAGGGGGCAAACTATGGCTACACCTTC. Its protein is CASSIQGANYGYTF.

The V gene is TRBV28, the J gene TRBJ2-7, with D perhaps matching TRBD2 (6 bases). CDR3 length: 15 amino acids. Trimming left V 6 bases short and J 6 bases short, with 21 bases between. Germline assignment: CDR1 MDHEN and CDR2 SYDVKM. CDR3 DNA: TGTGCCAGCAGCCGGGACTTCCCCGGGGGAAGCGAGCAGTACTTC. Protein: CASSRDFPGGSEQYF.

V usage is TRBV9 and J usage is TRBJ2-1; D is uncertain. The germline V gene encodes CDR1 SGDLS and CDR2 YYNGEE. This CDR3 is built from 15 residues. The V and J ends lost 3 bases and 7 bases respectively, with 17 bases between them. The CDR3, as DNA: TGTGCCAGCAGCGCCTCCAGAGACAACGAAAATGAGCAGTTCTTC. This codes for CASSASRDNENEQFF.

This CDR3 is CASSRLRTGENEQFF. The CDR3 DNA sequence: TGTGCCAGCAGCCGCCTCCGGACAGGGGAGAATGAGCAGTTCTTC. V and J are TRBV13 and TRBJ2-1; 9 nucleotides align to TRBD1. The CDR3 has 15 amino acids. CDR1 and CDR2 from the germline V gene are PRHDT and FYEKMQ (reference sequence). The V gene end was trimmed by 5 bases and the J gene end by 7 bases; junction bases not matched to a gene: 9.

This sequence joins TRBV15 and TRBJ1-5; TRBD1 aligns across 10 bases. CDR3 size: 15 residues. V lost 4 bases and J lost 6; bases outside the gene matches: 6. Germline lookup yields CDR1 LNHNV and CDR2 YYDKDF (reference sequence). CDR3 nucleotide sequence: TGTGCCACCAGCACGGGACAGGGGATCAGTCAGCCCCAGCATTTT. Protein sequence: CATSTGQGISQPQHF.

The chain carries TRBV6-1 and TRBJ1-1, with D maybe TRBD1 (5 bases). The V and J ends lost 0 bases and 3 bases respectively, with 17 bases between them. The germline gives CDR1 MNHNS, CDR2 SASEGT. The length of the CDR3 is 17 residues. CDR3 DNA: TGTGCCAGCAGTGAAGCGGGGGAGGGGTATACTCACACTGAAGCTTTCTTT. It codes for CASSEAGEGYTHTEAFF.

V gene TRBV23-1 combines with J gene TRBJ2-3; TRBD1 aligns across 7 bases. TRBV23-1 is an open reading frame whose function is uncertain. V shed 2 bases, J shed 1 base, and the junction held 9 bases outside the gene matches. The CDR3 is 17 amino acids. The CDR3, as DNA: TGCGCCAGCAGTCAACCCTCACAGGGGTGCGGCACAGATACGCAGTATTTT. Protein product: CASSQPSQGCGTDTQYF.